Listed below are T cell receptor beta chains from one sample, sequenced in a study of sequential checkpoint blockade in melanoma. The data were produced by immunoSEQ multiplex PCR, yet TCRdb's version contains in-frame clones alone and is incomplete. The data show 35,000 to 40,000 clones, roughly a third seen once. Source: tumor tissue (inferred from file names), taken from a patient given nivolumab and ipilimumab in sequence. These receptors came from a human donor with melanoma. The CDR3 runs from the conserved cysteine through the conserved F or W. The order of the fields is J gene, D gene, V gene, clone size, CDR3 protein, CDR3 DNA. The D gene is left open where the match is weak. Size tells how often a clone was seen (once, few, many) or the class of an expanded clone, and some rows leave it out.

J gene: TRBJ1-5
D gene: TRBD1
V gene: TRBV28
clone size: NA
CDR3 protein: CASSPRGGGSGNQPQHF
CDR3 DNA: TGTGCCAGCAGTCCCCGGGGAGGGGGCTCGGGCAATCAGCCCCAGCATTTT

J gene: TRBJ1-5
D gene: NA
V gene: TRBV18
clone size: NA
CDR3 protein: CASSPRGAGDQPQHF
CDR3 DNA: TGTGCCAGCTCACCAAGAGGGGCTGGTGATCAGCCCCAGCATTTT

J gene: TRBJ2-1
D gene: NA
V gene: TRBV11-3
clone size: few
CDR3 protein: CASSLVLGGGYNEQFF
CDR3 DNA: TGTGCCAGCAGCTTAGTTTTAGGGGGGGGCTACAATGAGCAGTTCTTC

J gene: TRBJ2-7
D gene: TRBD2
V gene: TRBV19
clone size: NA
CDR3 protein: CASSKTSGLSYEQYF
CDR3 DNA: TGTGCCAGTAGTAAGACTAGCGGGCTCTCCTACGAGCAGTACTTC

J gene: TRBJ1-5
D gene: NA
V gene: TRBV11-3
clone size: NA
CDR3 protein: CASSLNRVNQPQHF
CDR3 DNA: TGTGCCAGCAGCTTAAACAGGGTCAATCAGCCCCAGCATTTT

J gene: TRBJ1-4
D gene: NA
V gene: TRBV18
clone size: NA
CDR3 protein: CASSPPQPTNEKLFF
CDR3 DNA: TGTGCCAGCTCACCACCACAGCCAACTAATGAAAAACTGTTTTTT

J gene: TRBJ2-2
D gene: NA
V gene: TRBV19
clone size: few
CDR3 protein: CASTPRLSTGELFF
CDR3 DNA: TGTGCCAGTACCCCCCGGCTCTCTACCGGGGAGCTGTTTTTT

J gene: TRBJ2-1
D gene: TRBD2
V gene: TRBV6-8
clone size: few
CDR3 protein: CASSPGLDRNEQFF
CDR3 DNA: TGTGCCAGCTCACCGGGACTAGACCGCAATGAGCAGTTCTTC

J gene: TRBJ2-7
D gene: NA
V gene: TRBV18
clone size: NA
CDR3 protein: CASSPSGRDWGDEQYF
CDR3 DNA: TGTGCCAGCTCACCGTCCGGCCGGGACTGGGGCGACGAGCAGTACTTC

J gene: TRBJ1-1
D gene: NA
V gene: TRBV29-1
clone size: NA
CDR3 protein: CSVGTQGNTEAFF
CDR3 DNA: TGCAGCGTTGGGACCCAGGGGAACACTGAAGCTTTCTTT

J gene: TRBJ1-5
D gene: NA
V gene: TRBV19
clone size: NA
CDR3 protein: CASSVAGNQPQHF
CDR3 DNA: TGTGCCAGTAGTGTGGCAGGCAATCAGCCCCAGCATTTT